This T cell receptor beta chain was recorded in a study of cytomegalovirus exposure and HLA in healthy donors. Study observations and caveats: Reportedly, TCR beta sequences accurately predicted HLA-A and HLA-B alleles in most subjects. Being productive about 87% or about 30% of the time was typical of most TCR beta V segments in an earlier analysis. Later analysis identified a missense DCLRE1C variant that was linked to TCR beta V- and J-gene trimming.

Comment on this clone: Its antigen is undetermined. The junction does not match germline at one end; this may be a read error.

A multiplex PCR was run with 60 Vbeta primers and 13 Jbeta primers. The assay was immunoSEQ multiplex PCR, and TCRdb's table has in-frame clones only and misses some. This sample carries 200,000 or so clones, around 79% of them seen once, and the ten largest clones take approximately 0.4%. The CDR3 totals 12 residues. CDR1 and CDR2 (germline): SEHNR, FQNEAQ (reference sequence). The chain couples TRBV7-9 to TRBJ1-1; D remains ambiguous. Source material: PBMCs. The source of this sequence is a male donor in good health and CMV-seropositive. CDR3 loop: CSSTPHSTEAFF. Written as DNA, the CDR3 is TGTTCCAGCACCCCCCACAGCACTGAAGCTTTCTTT.